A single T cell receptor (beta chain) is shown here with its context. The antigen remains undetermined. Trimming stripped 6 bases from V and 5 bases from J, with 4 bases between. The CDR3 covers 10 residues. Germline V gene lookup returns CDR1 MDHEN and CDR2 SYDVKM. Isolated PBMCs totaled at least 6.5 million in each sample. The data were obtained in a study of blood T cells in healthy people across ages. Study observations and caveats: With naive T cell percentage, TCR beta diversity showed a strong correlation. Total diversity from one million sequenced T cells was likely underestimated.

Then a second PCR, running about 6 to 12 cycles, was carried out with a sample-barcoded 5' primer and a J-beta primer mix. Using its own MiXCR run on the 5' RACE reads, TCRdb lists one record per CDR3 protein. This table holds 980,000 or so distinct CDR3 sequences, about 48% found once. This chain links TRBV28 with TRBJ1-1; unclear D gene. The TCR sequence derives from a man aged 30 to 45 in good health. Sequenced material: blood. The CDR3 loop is CASRKTEAFF. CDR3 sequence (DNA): TGTGCCAGCAGAAAGACTGAAGCTTTCTTT.